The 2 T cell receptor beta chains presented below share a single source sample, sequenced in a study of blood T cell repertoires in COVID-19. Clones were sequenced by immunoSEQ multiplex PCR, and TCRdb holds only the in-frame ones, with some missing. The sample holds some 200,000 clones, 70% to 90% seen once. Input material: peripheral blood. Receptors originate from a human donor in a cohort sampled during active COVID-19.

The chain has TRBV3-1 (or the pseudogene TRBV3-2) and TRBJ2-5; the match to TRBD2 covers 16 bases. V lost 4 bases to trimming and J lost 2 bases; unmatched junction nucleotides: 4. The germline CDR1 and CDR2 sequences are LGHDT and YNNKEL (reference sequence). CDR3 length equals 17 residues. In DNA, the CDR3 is TGTGCCAGCAGCCGGGGACTAGCGGGGGGGCCGCAAGAGACCCAGTACTTC. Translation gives CASSRGLAGGPQETQYF.

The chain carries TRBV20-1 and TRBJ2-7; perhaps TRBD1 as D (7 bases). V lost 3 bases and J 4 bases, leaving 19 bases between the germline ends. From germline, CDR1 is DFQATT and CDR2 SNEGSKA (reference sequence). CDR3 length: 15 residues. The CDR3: CSASYRRGQRYEQYF. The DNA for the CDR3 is TGCAGTGCTAGTTACCGGCGGGGACAGAGATACGAGCAGTACTTC.